What follows are 32 T cell receptor beta chains derived from one specimen sequenced in a study of blood T cell repertoires in COVID-19. Produced via immunoSEQ multiplex PCR; TCRdb's table is partial and in-frame only. The table shows approximately 390,000 clones, with roughly 86% occurring only once. Material: PBMCs or T cells enriched from blood (not recorded which). Receptors originate from a woman between 40 and 55 years old with acute COVID-19.

The CDR3 sequence is CASSGLRYQETQYF. The CDR3 DNA follows: TGTGCCAGCAGTGGACTGCGGTACCAAGAGACCCAGTACTTC. This rearrangement joins TRBV2 to TRBJ2-5; no clear D gene. With 4 bases removed from V and 0 bases from J, the gap between germline ends came to 9 bases. CDR1 and CDR2 from the germline V gene are SNHLY and FYNNEI. The CDR3 is 14 amino acids. Looking up the rest from reference TRBV2 and TRBJ2-5 gives the full variable domain: EPEVTQTPSHQVTQMGQEVILRCVPISNHLYFYWYRQILGQKVEFLVSFYNNEISEKSEIFDDQFSVERPDGSNFTLKIRSTKLEDSAMYFCASSGLRYQETQYFGPGTRLLVL.

The rearrangement links TRBV5-1 to TRBJ2-1; D may be TRBD1 (6 bases). From germline, CDR1 is SGHRS and CDR2 YFSETQ. This CDR3 has 15 residues. V was trimmed by 0 bases and J by 15 bases, leaving 22 bases between them. The CDR3 DNA is TGCGCCAGCAGCTTGGTCCCGGGACAAGGAGAGCGGCCGTTCTTC. Amino acid sequence: CASSLVPGQGERPFF. Combining the CDR3 with reference TRBV5-1 and TRBJ2-1 gives the whole variable domain KAGVTQTPRYLIKTRGQQVTLSCSPISGHRSVSWYQQTPGQGLQFLFEYFSETQRNKGNFPGRFSGRQFSNSRSEMNVSTLELGDSALYLCASSLVPGQGERPFFGPGTRLTVL.

The chain recombines TRBV30 with TRBJ1-5, with no clear D. Trimming cost V 3 bases and J 1 base, with 10 bases left between them. The CDR3 runs to 14 residues. Per the germline V gene, CDR1 is GTSNPN and CDR2 is SVGIG (reference sequence). The CDR3: CAWSHTPSNQPQHF. As DNA, the CDR3 is TGTGCCTGGAGCCACACCCCGAGCAATCAGCCCCAGCATTTT.

J is TRBJ2-7 and V is TRBV7-9; 8 bases fit TRBD1. The CDR3 sequence is 16 residues long. V was clipped by 1 base and J by 3 bases; unmatched bases: 8. CDR1 is SEHNR and CDR2 is FQNEAQ in the germline V gene (reference sequence). CDR3 region: CASSLGTGSIFYEQYF. The DNA of the CDR3 is TGTGCCAGCAGCTTAGGGACAGGGTCTATATTCTACGAGCAGTACTTC.

This chain links TRBV18 with TRBJ2-2, with D possibly matching TRBD1 (5 bases). With 6 bases removed from V and 1 base from J, the gap between germline ends came to 9 bases. This CDR3 comprises 14 residues. Germline CDR1 reads KGHSH; CDR2 reads LQKENI. CDR3 DNA: TGTGCCAGCTCGCAGGGCCTGAACACCGGGGAGCTGTTTTTT. It codes for CASSQGLNTGELFF.

This rearrangement joins TRBV27 to TRBJ1-2; TRBD1 is a possible D gene (6 bases). Germline lookup yields CDR1 MNHEY and CDR2 SMNVEV (reference sequence). V was clipped by 7 bases and J by 4 bases, with 19 bases between them. CDR3 length: 15 amino acids. This CDR3 reads CASTSRYRVPYGYTF. In DNA, the CDR3 is TGTGCCAGCACCTCTCGGTACAGGGTTCCCTATGGCTACACCTTC.

V gene TRBV5-1 combines with J gene TRBJ2-7; D may be TRBD1 (6 bases). Trimming took 2 bases from V and 3 from J, leaving 15 bases between them. CDR3 length: 15 residues. Germline V gene lookup returns CDR1 SGHRS and CDR2 YFSETQ. CDR3 amino acids: CASSFPDRTLYEQYF. CDR3 DNA: TGCGCCAGCAGCTTTCCCGACAGGACCCTCTACGAGCAGTACTTC.

CDR3 amino acids: CSVPAGPTSGNTIYF. Written as DNA, the CDR3 is TGCAGCGTTCCCGCAGGGCCAACCTCTGGAAACACCATATATTTT. The J gene is TRBJ1-3, the V gene TRBV29-1; a possible D gene is TRBD1 (5 bases). Germline loops: CDR1 SQVTM, CDR2 ANQGSEA. The CDR3 is 15 amino acids. Trimming shortened V by 5 bases and J by 0 bases, and 14 bases separated the two germline ends.

The J gene is TRBJ2-7, the V gene TRBV6-2 or TRBV6-3; 7 nucleotides match TRBD1. Germline CDR1 is MNHEY and CDR2 is SVGEGT. The junction had 2 bases not matched to a gene; V was cut back by 6 bases and J by 3 bases. The CDR3 is made up of 12 amino acids. The CDR3 reads CASSQGVYEQYF. The CDR3, as DNA: TGTGCCAGCAGCCAGGGGGTCTACGAGCAGTACTTC.

CDR3 DNA sequence: TGTGCCAGCAGCCAAAGGACTCAATGGGATACTGAAGCTTTCTTT. Its translation is CASSQRTQWDTEAFF. The chain recombines TRBV3-1 (or the pseudogene TRBV3-2) with TRBJ1-1; D gene ambiguous. Trimming cost V 2 bases and J 5 bases, with 15 bases left between them. CDR1 and CDR2 (germline): LGHDT, YNNKEL (reference sequence). There are 15 residues in the CDR3.

The rearrangement links TRBV6-1 to TRBJ2-2; TRBD2 matches 8 bases. This CDR3 spans 17 amino acids. In germline, CDR1 is MNHNS, CDR2 SASEGT. V lost 2 bases and J lost 3; bases outside the gene matches: 8. This CDR3 is CASSERPSGPYTGELFF. CDR3 DNA sequence: TGTGCCAGCAGTGAAAGGCCTAGCGGGCCCTACACCGGGGAGCTGTTTTTT.

This clone was observed once. The chain recombines TRBV30 with TRBJ2-4; perhaps TRBD2 as D (6 bases). Germline-derived CDR1 and CDR2 are GTSNPN and SVGIG (reference sequence). Trimming took 0 bases from V and 8 from J, leaving 14 bases between them. The CDR3 consists of 14 residues. This CDR3 reads CAWSVGGLSYIQYF. CDR3 bases: TGTGCCTGGAGTGTAGGAGGGTTGTCTTACATTCAGTACTTC.

This chain uses TRBV14 with TRBJ1-2; 12 bases line up with TRBD1. Germline lookup yields CDR1 SGHDN and CDR2 FVKESK. This CDR3 is built from 16 residues. V dropped 4 bases and J dropped 4; count of bases not matched to a gene: 7. CDR3 residues: CASSRTGQGAAYGYTF. CDR3 nucleotide sequence: TGTGCCAGCAGCCGGACGGGACAGGGGGCGGCCTATGGCTACACCTTC.

The rearrangement links TRBV5-1 to TRBJ2-1; TRBD2 aligns across 10 bases. V lost 1 base to trimming and J lost 4 bases; unmatched junction nucleotides: 5. CDR3 length equals 16 residues. CDR1 and CDR2 (germline): SGHRS, YFSETQ. CDR3 region: CASSLLPSGGYNEQFF. CDR3 nucleotide sequence: TGCGCCAGCAGCTTGCTTCCTAGCGGGGGTTACAATGAGCAGTTCTTC. The whole variable domain, remainder taken from reference TRBV5-1 and TRBJ2-1, is KAGVTQTPRYLIKTRGQQVTLSCSPISGHRSVSWYQQTPGQGLQFLFEYFSETQRNKGNFPGRFSGRQFSNSRSEMNVSTLELGDSALYLCASSLLPSGGYNEQFFGPGTRLTVL.

This clone was seen a single time. The V and J genes are TRBV6-1 and TRBJ2-5, with 8 bases that match TRBD1. The V gene's germline CDR1 is MNHNS and CDR2 SASEGT. The CDR3 loop spans 16 amino acids. V was pared by 4 bases and J by 5 bases, with 12 bases of the junction left unmatched. CDR3 sequence: CASSAPGTGYVETQYF. Written as DNA, the CDR3 is TGTGCCAGCAGTGCGCCCGGGACAGGCTACGTGGAGACCCAGTACTTC.

This clone appeared once. The chain employs TRBV7-6 and TRBJ1-5; 8 nucleotides align to TRBD1. CDR3 length equals 16 residues. Trimming cost V 3 bases and J 3 bases; bases outside gene matches: 7. Germline assignment: CDR1 SGHVS and CDR2 FNYEAQ. CDR3 amino acids: CASSFWTGMINQPQHF. The CDR3 DNA follows: TGTGCCAGCAGCTTCTGGACAGGGATGATCAATCAGCCCCAGCATTTT.

The genes are TRBV6-5 and TRBJ1-1, with D possibly being TRBD1 (5 bases). Germline-derived CDR1 and CDR2 are MNHEY and SVGAGI. Trimming removed 5 bases at V and 0 bases at J, with 13 bases between. The CDR3 is 15 residues long. The CDR3: CASSPPAGLNTEAFF. Here the CDR3 DNA reads TGTGCCAGCAGTCCCCCTGCAGGGCTGAACACTGAAGCTTTCTTT.

The V gene is TRBV7-9, the J gene TRBJ2-7; D is undetermined. V lost 5 bases to trimming and J lost 2 bases, with 7 bases between them. This CDR3 region has 12 residues. Germline V lookup: CDR1 SEHNR, CDR2 FQNEAQ (reference sequence). The CDR3 reads CASSPTAYEQYF. In DNA form, the CDR3 reads TGTGCCAGCAGCCCGACTGCCTACGAGCAGTACTTC.

V gene TRBV5-4 combines with J gene TRBJ2-7; D is undetermined. Trimming left V 3 bases short and J 3 bases short, with 4 bases between. The CDR3 is 11 residues long. Germline V gene data show CDR1 as SGHNT and CDR2 as YYREEE (reference sequence). The CDR3 nucleotides are TGTGCCAGCAGCTCCAGCTACGAGCAGTACTTC. It is translated as CASSSSYEQYF.

This chain links TRBV5-1 with TRBJ2-3; perhaps TRBD1 as D (6 bases). Looked up from germline, CDR1 is SGHRS and CDR2 is YFSETQ. The CDR3 extends over 15 amino acids. Trimming pared 0 bases from V and 3 bases from J, leaving 11 bases between. The CDR3 coding sequence is TGCGCCAGCAGCTTGGATAACAGGGAGACAGATACGCAGTATTTT. Protein sequence: CASSLDNRETDTQYF.

The chain is built from TRBV5-1 and TRBJ1-1; TRBD1 matches 7 bases. Germline V gives CDR1 SGHRS, CDR2 YFSETQ. The CDR3 spans 15 residues. The V segment lost 1 base and the J segment 0 bases; nucleotides outside the gene matches: 3. The CDR3 DNA reads TGCGCCAGCAGCTTGACAGGGGAGTTGAACACTGAAGCTTTCTTT. Encoded protein: CASSLTGELNTEAFF.

The V call is TRBV7-9, the J call TRBJ2-7; tentative D call: TRBD1 (5 bases). With 3 bases removed from V and 4 bases from J, the gap between germline ends came to 22 bases. CDR3 length equals 17 residues. Germline V gene sequence: CDR1 SEHNR, CDR2 FQNEAQ (reference sequence). The chain's CDR3 is CASSFSVFAGKIYEQYF. The CDR3 region has the DNA TGTGCCAGCAGCTTCTCCGTTTTTGCAGGGAAAATTTACGAGCAGTACTTC.

The V call is TRBV7-2, the J call TRBJ1-1; D perhaps matches TRBD1 (6 bases). The CDR3 loop spans 14 amino acids. Trimming took 5 bases from V and 4 from J, leaving 14 bases between them. In germline, CDR1 is SGHTA, CDR2 FQGNSA. The CDR3 is CASSIPKGVTEAFF. The CDR3 DNA reads as TGTGCCAGCAGCATACCGAAGGGGGTCACTGAAGCTTTCTTT.

The rearrangement links TRBV9 to TRBJ1-4, with a tentative D call TRBD1 (6 bases). The CDR3 is 15 amino acids. V lost 4 bases and J 8 bases, leaving 18 bases between the germline ends. Germline V gene data show CDR1 as SGDLS and CDR2 as YYNGEE. The CDR3 DNA is TGTGCCAGCAGCCCAAGGGGGGGGGAACAAGAAAAACTGTTTTTT. This sequence encodes CASSPRGGEQEKLFF.

The rearrangement uses TRBV19 and TRBJ1-3; TRBD1 aligns across 8 bases. The germline V gene encodes CDR1 LNHDA and CDR2 SQIVND (reference sequence). This CDR3 spans 17 amino acids. Trimming took 4 bases from V and 0 from J; bases not matched to a gene: 8. The CDR3 nucleotides read TGTGCCAGTAGTACCACCAGGGGGCCAAACTCTGGAAACACCATATATTTT. Its protein is CASSTTRGPNSGNTIYF.

V usage is TRBV2 and J usage is TRBJ1-1; unclear D gene. The CDR3 spans 13 residues. Germline CDR1 SNHLY, CDR2 FYNNEI. V was clipped by 3 bases and J by 10 bases, with 15 bases between them. The CDR3 bases are TGTGCCAGCAGTGAGTTGACCTCCGGAGGAGCTTTCTTT. The encoded protein is CASSELTSGGAFF.

The chain employs TRBV2 and TRBJ1-1, with D perhaps TRBD1 (5 bases). The CDR3 extends over 13 amino acids. Germline V gene data show CDR1 as SNHLY and CDR2 as FYNNEI. Trimming left V 6 bases short and J 11 bases short, with 19 bases between. CDR3 loop: CASSYPGTGGAFF. CDR3 DNA: TGTGCCAGCAGCTATCCCGGGACGGGAGGGGCTTTCTTT.

V and J are TRBV29-1 and TRBJ2-7; D is possibly TRBD2 (6 bases). Germline V lookup: CDR1 SQVTM, CDR2 ANQGSEA. The V end lost 5 bases, the J end lost 4 bases, and 15 bases lay between the germline ends. The CDR3 runs 13 residues. CDR3 DNA: TGCAGCGTTTCGGCGGGGTTGGGATACGAGCAGTACTTC. This gives the protein CSVSAGLGYEQYF.

This clone was recorded at least ten times. The chain employs TRBV19 and TRBJ2-7, with TRBD1 matching 9 bases. CDR1 and CDR2 from the germline V gene are LNHDA and SQIVND (reference sequence). The CDR3 is made up of 15 amino acids. The V segment lost 5 bases and the J segment 7 bases; nucleotides outside the gene matches: 12. The CDR3 sequence: CASSSLDRGEGEQYF. CDR3 nucleotide sequence: TGTGCCAGTAGTTCACTGGACAGGGGAGAAGGTGAGCAGTACTTC.

This clone was detected only once. The chain links TRBV5-1 to TRBJ2-7; 9 nucleotides line up with TRBD1. The trim removed 3 bases at V and 6 bases at J, leaving 13 bases unmatched. The CDR3 loop spans 16 amino acids. Germline CDR1 SGHRS, CDR2 YFSETQ. CDR3 amino acids: CASSWGGTGRSAEQYF. CDR3 nucleotides: TGCGCCAGCAGCTGGGGAGGGACAGGGAGATCCGCCGAGCAGTACTTC.

The chain has TRBV7-8 and TRBJ2-2, with D uncertain. This CDR3 is built from 15 residues. V lost 5 bases to trimming and J lost 9 bases, with 19 bases between them. CDR1 is SGHVS and CDR2 is FQNEAQ in the germline V gene. CDR3 protein: CASSSQPTNRRELFF. CDR3 in DNA: TGTGCCAGCAGCAGTCAGCCAACTAACCGGAGGGAGCTGTTTTTT.

With regard to this clone: The junction departs from germline at one end; a sequencing error may be responsible. The V call is TRBV5-6, the J call TRBJ1-2; TRBD1 is a possible D gene (5 bases). There are 14 residues in the CDR3. Germline V lookup: CDR1 SGHDT, CDR2 YYEEEE. The CDR3: CASILSGINYGYTF. The CDR3 nucleotides are TGTGCCAGCATCTTGTCAGGGATTAACTATGGCTACACCTTC. Together with reference TRBV5-6 and TRBJ1-2, the CDR3 gives the full variable domain: DAGVTQSPTHLIKTRGQQVTLRCSPKSGHDTVSWYQQALGQGPQFIFQYYEEEERQRGNFPDRFSGHQFPNYSSELNVNALLLGDSALYLCASILSGINYGYTFGSGTRLTVV.